Below are 24 T cell receptor beta chains sequenced from a single sample in a study of blood T cells in healthy people across ages. Using a J-beta primer mix together with a sample-barcoded 5' primer, a second PCR was run for roughly 6 to 12 cycles. TCRdb processed the 5' RACE reads anew with MiXCR; each CDR3 protein has one entry. The repertoire consists of about 670,000 distinct CDR3 sequences, with 45% to 60% occurring once and the leading ten covering less than 15%. The sample consisted of blood. The receptors here all came from a woman older than 75 in good health.

The rearrangement links TRBV4-3 to TRBJ1-6, with 9 bases aligning to TRBD1. CDR1 and CDR2 (germline): LGHNA, YSLEER. This CDR3 spans 20 amino acids. Trimming cost V 0 bases and J 2 bases; bases outside gene matches: 11. The CDR3 loop is CASSQDVLGQGRTYNSPLHF. CDR3 coding DNA: TGCGCCAGCAGCCAAGACGTCCTGGGACAGGGAAGGACCTATAATTCACCCCTCCACTTT.

This clonotype was seen many times. The CDR3: CSALGLKSSYNEQFF. DNA of the CDR3: TGCAGTGCTTTGGGACTTAAGAGCTCCTACAATGAGCAGTTCTTC. The chain recombines TRBV20-1 with TRBJ2-1; D possibly corresponds to TRBD2 (6 bases). CDR1 and CDR2 (germline): DFQATT, SNEGSKA (reference sequence). V shed 5 bases and J shed 0 bases, with 14 bases lying between them. This CDR3 comprises 15 residues.

The chain has TRBV6-5 and TRBJ2-1, with 8 bases lining up with TRBD1. Germline values: CDR1 MNHEY, CDR2 SVGAGI. The CDR3 totals 13 residues. Trimming at V came to 6 bases and at J to 7 bases, leaving 5 bases not matched to a gene. The chain's CDR3 is CASSRQGANEQFF. In nucleotides, the CDR3 is TGTGCCAGCAGCCGTCAGGGGGCAAATGAGCAGTTCTTC.

As to this clonotype: At one of its ends the junction is not consistent with the germline gene, which may arise from a read error. CDR3 sequence: CASSLGAAHYTEQFF. DNA for the CDR3: TGTGCCAGCAGTTTGGGGGCAGCGCATTACACTGAGCAGTTCTTC. V usage is TRBV28 and J usage is TRBJ2-1, with D maybe TRBD1 (6 bases). Germline CDR1 and CDR2: MDHEN and SYDVKM. This CDR3 comprises 15 residues.

This clonotype appeared a single time. CDR3 DNA sequence: TGTGCCAGCAGTTACCTGGACCGACTTGGGGCCAACGTCCTGACTTTC. This codes for CASSYLDRLGANVLTF. This chain links TRBV6-5 with TRBJ2-6; unclear D gene. V lost 2 bases, J lost 3 bases, and 11 bases lay in between. The CDR3 runs 16 residues. CDR1 MNHEY and CDR2 SVGAGI come from the germline V gene.

This clonotype has ten or more counts. This chain links TRBV2 with TRBJ1-5; maybe TRBD1 (6 bases). CDR1 is SNHLY and CDR2 is FYNNEI in the germline V gene. Trimming took 5 bases from V and 3 from J, leaving 20 bases between them. This CDR3 contains 17 residues. Written as DNA, the CDR3 is TGTGCCAGCAGTTTACACAGGGCGCCTGCGTCCAATCAGCCCCAGCATTTT. Amino acid sequence: CASSLHRAPASNQPQHF.

The chain uses TRBV12-3 or TRBV12-4 and TRBJ1-6; 8 nucleotides line up with TRBD1. The V segment lost 6 bases and the J segment 8 bases; nucleotides outside the gene matches: 9. This CDR3 is built from 15 residues. CDR3 in DNA: TGTGCCAGCAGAGGACAGGGAACGGATGATTCACCCCTCCACTTT. Translating gives CASRGQGTDDSPLHF.

Points on this clonotype: Relative to the germline gene, one junction end is altered; a read error may explain this. The CDR3 spells CASGLGLAEVYYEQYF. The CDR3 DNA follows: TGTGCCAGCGGCTTAGGACTAGCGGAGGTCTATTACGAGCAGTACTTC. The chain carries TRBV7-2 and TRBJ2-7, with 10 bases identical to TRBD2. The CDR3 contains 16 residues. Per germline, CDR1 SGHTA and CDR2 FQGNSA.

The gene calls are TRBV28 and TRBJ2-3, with D maybe TRBD2 (6 bases). This CDR3 contains 16 residues. Trimming stripped 3 bases from V and 1 base from J, with 14 bases between. In germline, CDR1 is MDHEN, CDR2 SYDVKM. CDR3 protein: CASSFFRLGGTDTQYF. The CDR3 nucleotides are TGTGCCAGCAGTTTTTTTAGACTAGGGGGCACAGATACGCAGTATTTT.

To note about this clonotype: A much larger clone differs from this one at a single base, so this may be a read error. The chain employs TRBV5-1 and TRBJ1-2; D unresolved. The CDR3 runs to 14 residues. Per germline, CDR1 SGHRS and CDR2 YFSETQ. V was trimmed by 0 bases and J by 2 bases, leaving 8 bases between them. The DNA for the CDR3 is TGCGCCAGCAGCTTGGAAAGAGGGAACTATGGCTACACCTTC. It codes for CASSLERGNYGYTF.

Only a few counts were recorded for this clonotype. The gene calls are TRBV5-1 and TRBJ2-3; D possibly corresponds to TRBD2 (5 bases). The germline CDR1 and CDR2 sequences are SGHRS and YFSETQ. The CDR3 has 13 amino acids. V lost 4 bases and J lost 8, with 14 bases in between. Written as DNA, the CDR3 is TGCGCCAGCAGCGTGGCCGTGGAGGCTACGCAGTATTTT. It encodes CASSVAVEATQYF.

V and J are TRBV28 and TRBJ1-6; unclear D gene. The germline CDR1 and CDR2 sequences are MDHEN and SYDVKM. This CDR3 comprises 12 residues. Trimming pared 6 bases from V and 8 bases from J, leaving 8 bases between. The CDR3 DNA reads TGTGCCAGCAGGAGTCCCGATTCACCCCTCCACTTT. This translates into CASRSPDSPLHF.

In regard to this clonotype: Since a much larger clone is just one base distant, this may be a read error. The V and J genes are TRBV4-1 and TRBJ2-7, with TRBD1 matching 10 bases. There are 15 residues in the CDR3. Germline CDR1 reads MGHRA; CDR2 reads YSYEKL. Here the CDR3 reads CVSSLGQGGTYEQYF. The CDR3 bases are TGCGTCAGCAGCCTCGGACAGGGGGGTACCTACGAGCAGTACTTC.

The J gene is TRBJ1-4, the V gene TRBV2; 7 bases align to TRBD1. This CDR3 comprises 14 residues. The J segment lost 5 bases and the V segment lost 7 bases, leaving 7 bases of the junction unmatched. The germline CDR1 and CDR2 sequences are SNHLY and FYNNEI. The chain's CDR3 is CASNRQGRNEKLFF. The CDR3 region has the DNA TGTGCCAGCAATCGACAGGGTCGAAATGAAAAACTGTTTTTT.

The rearrangement links TRBV12-3 or TRBV12-4 to TRBJ2-7; a weak D match, TRBD1 (6 bases). The V gene lost 4 bases and the J gene lost 5 bases, with 18 bases spanning the gap. The CDR3 runs 15 residues. CDR3 region: CASSSRLDRADEQYF. CDR3 DNA: TGTGCCAGCAGTTCCCGGTTGGACAGAGCCGACGAGCAGTACTTC.

This clonotype showed up just a few times. The V gene is TRBV7-3, the J gene TRBJ2-2; D is possibly TRBD1 (6 bases). The V gene lost 2 bases and the J gene lost 0 bases, with 13 bases spanning the gap. The CDR3 totals 17 residues. Looked up from germline, CDR1 is SGHTA and CDR2 is FQGTGA. The CDR3 DNA follows: TGTGCCAGCAGCTTAGGTCCCGGGACACCGAACACCGGGGAGCTGTTTTTT. Translation gives CASSLGPGTPNTGELFF.

The V call is TRBV4-3, the J call TRBJ2-1; D remains ambiguous. The DNA end favors TRBJ2-7, so the J call may be wrong. Germline V gene data show CDR1 as LGHNA and CDR2 as YSLEER. This CDR3 has 16 amino acids. The CDR3 here is CASSRVTGLSYNEQYF. CDR3 in DNA: TGCGCCAGCAGCCGAGTTACCGGGCTCTCCTACAATGAGCAGTACTTC.

Only a few counts were recorded for this clonotype. J is TRBJ1-2 and V is TRBV4-1, with TRBD1 matching over 7 bases. The V and J ends lost 2 bases and 3 bases, in that order; junction bases with no gene match: 6. The CDR3 totals 15 residues. Germline V lookup: CDR1 MGHRA, CDR2 YSYEKL. The CDR3 DNA is TGCGCCAGCAGCCAAACTCAAGGGGGCGACTATGGCTACACCTTC. It translates to CASSQTQGGDYGYTF.

Comments on this clonotype: An end of the junction differs from the germline gene, which may be a read error. The rearrangement joins TRBV28 to TRBJ2-5; D is uncertain. This CDR3 region has 12 residues. Germline-derived CDR1 and CDR2 are MDHEN and SYDVKM. This CDR3 is CTSRAPQETQYF. For the CDR3, the DNA is TGTACCAGCCGGGCCCCTCAAGAGACCCAGTACTTC.

The chain employs TRBV29-1 and TRBJ1-6; D remains unclear. Germline V gene sequence: CDR1 SQVTM, CDR2 ANQGSEA. V was cut by 7 bases and J by 5 bases, with 18 bases left in between. CDR3 length: 15 amino acids. The CDR3 nucleotides are TGCAGCGCTGTATTTATAGGGTCTGATAATTCACCCCTCCACTTT. The encoded protein is CSAVFIGSDNSPLHF.

The sample holds one count of this clonotype. The CDR3 loop is CASSPPTPDTQYF. The CDR3 DNA follows: TGTGCCAGCAGTCCCCCGACACCAGATACGCAGTATTTT. The chain couples TRBV28 to TRBJ2-3; D remains ambiguous. Trimming removed 5 bases at V and 4 bases at J, with 10 bases between. CDR1 MDHEN and CDR2 SYDVKM come from the germline V gene. CDR3 length: 13 amino acids.

CDR3 residues: CASSLGRSYNSPLHF. The CDR3 DNA follows: TGTGCCAGCAGTTTAGGGAGGTCCTATAATTCACCCCTCCACTTT. This chain connects TRBV12-3 or TRBV12-4 to TRBJ1-6; D ambiguous. V lost 1 base and J 1 base, leaving 5 bases between the germline ends. This CDR3 is built from 15 residues.

The table lists this clonotype with a few counts. The chain has TRBV18 and TRBJ1-5; the D gene is possibly TRBD1 (6 bases). CDR1 and CDR2 from the germline V gene are KGHSH and LQKENI. The CDR3 has 14 amino acids. V was shortened by 2 bases and J by 6 bases, with 11 bases between the two germline ends. In nucleotides, the CDR3 is TGTGCCAGCTCACCAAGGGACATCCCTCAGCCCCAGCATTTT. Its protein is CASSPRDIPQPQHF. Full variable domain (outside the CDR3, taken from reference TRBV18 and TRBJ1-5): NAGVMQNPRHLVRRRGQEARLRCSPMKGHSHVYWYRQLPEEGLKFMVYLQKENIIDESGMPKERFSAEFPKEGPSILRIQQVVRGDSAAYFCASSPRDIPQPQHFGDGTRLSIL.

On this clonotype: A read error may be the cause here, since a much bigger clone is one base away. This sequence joins TRBV2 and TRBJ2-5; the D is unclear. There are 12 residues in the CDR3. V was shortened by 7 bases and J by 3 bases, with 9 bases between the two germline ends. The V gene's germline CDR1 is SNHLY and CDR2 FYNNEI. The CDR3 DNA is TGTGCCAGCAACCAAGGCGAAGAGACCCAGTACTTC. This sequence encodes CASNQGEETQYF.